Below, 24 T cell receptor beta chains from the same sample are listed, as sequenced in a study of T cells in Graves' hyperthyroidism and ophthalmopathy. The investigators amplified TCR beta CDR3 regions from RNA transcripts. TCR CDR3 regions were first amplified by RT-PCR with HTBI primers. TCRdb ran MiXCR on the multiplex PCR reads and lists one entry per CDR3 protein. The table shows about 740,000 distinct CDR3 sequences, with 14% occurring only once. The specimen sequenced was blood. The receptors originated from a woman between 18 and 30 years old with Graves' hyperthyroidism.

This clonotype showed up many times. The chain couples TRBV27 to TRBJ2-2, with 7 bases that match TRBD1. CDR1 is MNHEY, CDR2 SMNVEV, per germline (reference sequence). The CDR3 is made up of 15 amino acids. V lost 6 bases, J lost 6 bases, and 10 bases stayed unmatched. CDR3: CASSRNDRAAGELFF. CDR3 DNA: TGTGCCAGCAGCAGGAACGACAGGGCCGCCGGGGAGCTGTTTTTT.

This clonotype was recorded at least ten times. The rearrangement joins TRBV24-1 to TRBJ2-3; no definite D call. V lost 2 bases and J lost 6, with 8 bases in between. The CDR3 runs 13 residues. From germline, CDR1 is KGHDR and CDR2 SFDVKD. CDR3 bases: TGTGCCACCAGTGATTCCACGAGGGATACGCAGTATTTT. Translating it yields CATSDSTRDTQYF.

Many counts were recorded for this clonotype. The V gene is TRBV20-1, the J gene TRBJ1-1, with D possibly matching TRBD1 (5 bases). V lost 6 bases to trimming and J lost 0 bases, with 17 bases between them. CDR1 DFQATT and CDR2 SNEGSKA come from the germline V gene (reference sequence). The CDR3 loop spans 15 amino acids. In DNA form, the CDR3 reads TGCAGTGCGAAGCGGACACTGACCATGAACACTGAAGCTTTCTTT. This codes for CSAKRTLTMNTEAFF.

This chain uses TRBV24-1 with TRBJ1-2, with 7 nucleotides matching TRBD1. This CDR3 has 14 amino acids. V was pared by 4 bases and J by 1 base, with 2 bases of the junction left unmatched. Germline V CDR1 and CDR2: KGHDR, SFDVKD. This chain's CDR3 is CATSDGQVNYGYTF. The CDR3 DNA sequence: TGTGCCACCAGTGACGGACAGGTTAACTATGGCTACACCTTC.

This clonotype was seen repeatedly, ten times or more. The V and J genes are TRBV20-1 and TRBJ2-7; 15 nucleotides agree with TRBD2. Trimming at V came to 6 bases and at J to 4 bases, leaving 10 bases not matched to a gene. The CDR3 length is 16 residues. Germline V gene sequence: CDR1 DFQATT, CDR2 SNEGSKA (reference sequence). CDR3 region: CSALGGLAGGMYEQYF. The DNA for the CDR3 is TGCAGTGCGCTAGGAGGACTAGCGGGAGGGATGTACGAGCAGTACTTC.

This clonotype was detected ten times or more. The chain carries TRBV27 and TRBJ1-2; 8 bases are shared with TRBD1. Germline trimming cut 6 bases from V and 7 bases from J; bases unmatched to any gene: 16. The CDR3 is 16 amino acids. The V gene's germline CDR1 is MNHEY and CDR2 SMNVEV (reference sequence). This CDR3 reads CASSNPRTGTQGGYTF. The CDR3, as DNA: TGTGCCAGCAGCAACCCGCGGACAGGGACTCAAGGTGGCTACACCTTC.

Many counts were recorded for this clonotype. The chain has TRBV18 and TRBJ1-2, with TRBD1 matching 9 bases. The V and J ends lost 4 bases and 8 bases, in that order; junction bases with no gene match: 11. Germline-derived CDR1 and CDR2 are KGHSH and LQKENI. This CDR3 has 15 amino acids. CDR3 nucleotides: TGTGCCAGCTCACAAGCGGGACAGGGTATAGGCGGCTACACCTTC. This codes for CASSQAGQGIGGYTF.

This clonotype was observed at least ten times. This rearrangement joins TRBV7-9 to TRBJ1-1; D is ambiguous. Germline lookup yields CDR1 SEHNR and CDR2 FQNEAQ (reference sequence). CDR3 length: 14 amino acids. V lost 0 bases and J 4 bases, leaving 9 bases between the germline ends. The CDR3 DNA is TGTGCCAGCAGCTTAGCGGGCTCGGTCACTGAAGCTTTCTTT. Its translation is CASSLAGSVTEAFF. Together with reference TRBV7-9 and TRBJ1-1, the CDR3 gives the full variable domain: DTGVSQNPRHKITKRGQNVTFRCDPISEHNRLYWYRQTLGQGPEFLTYFQNEAQLEKSRLLSDRFSAERPKGSFSTLEIQRTEQGDSAMYLCASSLAGSVTEAFFGQGTRLTVV.

There are many counts of this clonotype. The chain has TRBV19 and TRBJ1-2; D might be TRBD1 (6 bases). V lost 6 bases and J 4 bases, leaving 9 bases between the germline ends. The CDR3 contains 12 residues. Per the germline V gene, CDR1 is LNHDA and CDR2 is SQIVND (reference sequence). CDR3 sequence reads: CASSSRGYGYTF. CDR3 nucleotides: TGTGCCAGTAGCTCCAGGGGCTATGGCTACACCTTC.

This sequence joins TRBV12-3 or TRBV12-4 and TRBJ2-2; 7 bases map to TRBD2. V lost 5 bases and J lost 4; bases outside the gene matches: 10. This CDR3 spans 16 amino acids. In nucleotides, the CDR3 is TGTGCCAGCAGTCGGGGTGGGAGGGCCAGCACCGGGGAGCTGTTTTTT. It translates to CASSRGGRASTGELFF.

About this clonotype: Being one base from a much bigger clone, this may be a read error. The J gene is TRBJ2-5, the V gene TRBV6-1; D is possibly TRBD1 or TRBD2 (5 bases each). Germline-derived CDR1 and CDR2 are MNHNS and SASEGT. The CDR3 has 13 residues. Trimming removed 5 bases at V and 2 bases at J, with 9 bases between. The DNA for the CDR3 is TGTGCCAGCAGTAGGGACGTACAAGAGACCCAGTACTTC. It yields the protein CASSRDVQETQYF.

This chain joins TRBV20-1 and TRBJ2-1; TRBD2 matches at 7 bases. V shed 1 base, J shed 6 bases, and the junction held 9 bases outside the gene matches. CDR1 is DFQATT, CDR2 SNEGSKA, per germline (reference sequence). The CDR3 is made up of 15 amino acids. The CDR3 DNA follows: TGCAGTGCTAGAGGGAGGGCGGGAGTGGGCAATGAGCAGTTCTTC. Protein: CSARGRAGVGNEQFF.

This clonotype has a single count. A read error is possible here, since a much larger clone lies one base away. The chain couples TRBV18 to TRBJ2-7; 7 bases line up with TRBD2. V shed 8 bases and J 7 bases; nucleotides not matched to a gene: 11. CDR3 length equals 13 residues. The germline V gene has CDR1 KGHSH and CDR2 LQKENI. The CDR3 sequence: CASPLGEGREQYF. The CDR3 DNA sequence: TGTGCCAGCCCCCTCGGGGAGGGCCGGGAGCAGTACTTC.

The V gene is TRBV4-1, the J gene TRBJ2-6; TRBD2 might be the D (5 bases). Germline V gene data show CDR1 as MGHRA and CDR2 as YSYEKL. This CDR3 spans 19 amino acids. The V and J ends lost 4 bases and 0 bases respectively, with 19 bases between them. The CDR3 spells CASSPRRSFLSSGANVLTF. DNA of the CDR3: TGCGCCAGCAGCCCCAGGAGGTCGTTCTTAAGCTCTGGGGCCAACGTCCTGACTTTC.

This clonotype has a count of ten or more. The chain uses TRBV15 and TRBJ2-1; 7 bases line up with TRBD2. From germline, CDR1 is LNHNV and CDR2 YYDKDF (reference sequence). This CDR3 contains 14 residues. Trimming took 0 bases from V and 7 from J; bases not matched to a gene: 3. CDR3 bases: TGTGCCACCAGCAGAGAACTAGCGACGAATGAGCAGTTCTTC. It translates to CATSRELATNEQFF.

V gene TRBV20-1 combines with J gene TRBJ1-3, with D hard to call. Germline CDR1 DFQATT, CDR2 SNEGSKA (reference sequence). V shed 6 bases and J shed 1 base, with 16 bases lying between them. The CDR3 covers 15 residues. The CDR3 loop is CSAGRWRASGNTIYF. CDR3 in DNA: TGCAGTGCCGGGAGGTGGAGAGCTTCTGGAAACACCATATATTTT.

At least ten counts were recorded for this clonotype. This rearrangement joins TRBV3-1 to TRBJ1-6, with a weak D call TRBD1 (5 bases). Between the trimmed V and J ends, which lost 1 base and 0 bases, there was a span of 10 bases. In germline, CDR1 is LGHDT, CDR2 YNNKEL (reference sequence). The CDR3 runs to 17 residues. The CDR3 spells CASSQVLRVSYNSPLHF. The CDR3 nucleotides are TGTGCCAGCAGCCAAGTCCTCAGGGTCTCCTATAATTCACCCCTCCACTTT.

Ten or more counts support this clonotype. This chain connects TRBV11-3 to TRBJ2-4; 10 nucleotides match TRBD1. Germline values: CDR1 SGHNT, CDR2 YENEEA. The CDR3 has 16 amino acids. The ends lost 5 bases at V and 0 bases at J; junction bases unmatched: 4. The CDR3 DNA reads as TGTGCCAGCAGCCCTGGACAGGGGGTAGCCAAAAACATTCAGTACTTC. This translates into CASSPGQGVAKNIQYF.

This clonotype was detected ten times or more. The chain couples TRBV24-1 to TRBJ2-5, with D uncertain. The V end lost 4 bases, the J end lost 0 bases, and 5 bases lay between the germline ends. The CDR3 covers 13 residues. Germline CDR1 and CDR2: KGHDR and SFDVKD. Here the CDR3 DNA reads TGTGCCACCAGTGAAACTAACCAAGAGACCCAGTACTTC. Translated: CATSETNQETQYF.

This clonotype occurred many times. In DNA form, the CDR3 reads TGTGCCAGCGGACGAGACAGGTCCGTCAATGAGCAGTTCTTC. The encoded protein is CASGRDRSVNEQFF. The chain joins TRBV6-1 to TRBJ2-1; tentative D call: TRBD1 (6 bases). V shed 8 bases and J shed 6 bases, with 17 bases lying between them. The germline V gene encodes CDR1 MNHNS and CDR2 SASEGT. The CDR3 sequence is 14 residues long.

The V gene is TRBV7-9, the J gene TRBJ2-1, with TRBD2 identical over 15 bases. V lost 0 bases and J lost 4; bases outside the gene matches: 7. The length of the CDR3 is 19 residues. Germline values: CDR1 SEHNR, CDR2 FQNEAQ (reference sequence). In DNA, the CDR3 is TGTGCCAGCAGCTTAGCGGCAGGACTAGCGGGAGGGGGTTACAATGAGCAGTTCTTC. This sequence encodes CASSLAAGLAGGGYNEQFF.

This clonotype was detected many times. V and J are TRBV7-2 and TRBJ2-7, with 10 bases that match TRBD2. The J segment lost 2 bases and the V segment lost 2 bases, leaving 3 bases of the junction unmatched. The germline gives CDR1 SGHTA, CDR2 FQGNSA. CDR3 length: 15 residues. The CDR3 here is CASSLIGLAAYEQYF. CDR3 in DNA: TGTGCCAGCAGCTTAATTGGACTAGCGGCCTACGAGCAGTACTTC.

The sample holds many counts of this clonotype. The chain recombines TRBV11-2 with TRBJ2-6; 10 nucleotides align to TRBD1. Trimming at V came to 5 bases and at J to 4 bases, leaving 8 bases not matched to a gene. Germline CDR1 SGHAT, CDR2 FQNNGV. The CDR3 loop spans 17 amino acids. The chain's CDR3 is CASSHLTGGYGANVLTF. CDR3 nucleotide sequence: TGTGCCAGCAGCCATCTGACAGGGGGCTACGGGGCCAACGTCCTGACTTTC.

This clonotype was seen only a few times. Because the CDR3's place on the DNA is in doubt, the DNA is left out and the CDR3 is given as listed by TCRdb. The chain links TRBV6-9 to TRBJ1-5; TRBD1 is the table's D call and was not checked against the DNA. Termini included, the CDR3 measures 14 amino acids. Germline CDR1 MNHGY, CDR2 SVAAGI. CDR3 protein: CASSTSGQGQPQHF.